These 8 T cell receptor beta chains were sequenced from one sample in a study of identical twins. TCRdb reprocessed the 5' RACE reads with MiXCR, giving one entry per CDR3 protein. The sample has about 890,000 distinct CDR3 sequences; around 12% are singletons. The sample was also reused in another study, on yellow fever vaccine responses in identical twins.

Sequencing was performed on PBMCs. Receptors originate from a woman between 18 and 29 years old in good health.

This clonotype has just a few counts. The V and J genes are TRBV6-5 and TRBJ2-3; D is ambiguous. The CDR3 is made up of 14 amino acids. CDR1 is MNHEY and CDR2 is SVGAGI in the germline V gene. V dropped 2 bases and J dropped 1 base, with 7 bases sitting between them. The CDR3 sequence is CASSYEWGTDTQYF. The CDR3 region has the DNA TGTGCCAGCAGTTACGAGTGGGGCACAGATACGCAGTATTTT.

The V gene is TRBV20-1, the J gene TRBJ2-5; D not certain. V dropped 5 bases and J dropped 5 bases, with 12 bases sitting between them. Per the germline V gene, CDR1 is DFQATT and CDR2 is SNEGSKA (reference sequence). The CDR3 consists of 12 residues. CDR3 nucleotide sequence: TGCAGTGCTCGTCAGGCGGTGGAGACCCAGTACTTC. Amino acids: CSARQAVETQYF.

The table lists this clonotype with a few counts. J is TRBJ2-7 and V is TRBV20-1; 9 bases line up with TRBD2. With V trimmed by 4 bases and J by 2 bases, 21 bases remained unmatched. Germline CDR1 is DFQATT and CDR2 is SNEGSKA (reference sequence). CDR3 length: 19 amino acids. The CDR3 DNA sequence: TGCAGTGCTAAAATAGGACTAGCGAGTTCGTGGGAGGGGCCCTACGAGCAGTACTTC. Protein product: CSAKIGLASSWEGPYEQYF.

The table lists this clonotype with a few counts. The chain links TRBV5-1 to TRBJ2-1, with 12 bases matching TRBD2. V shed 0 bases, J shed 4 bases, and the junction held 11 bases outside the gene matches. Germline CDR1 is SGHRS and CDR2 is YFSETQ. The CDR3 runs to 19 residues. The CDR3 nucleotides read TGCGCCAGCAGCTTGGATTGGGCTAGCGGGGGGGAAATTTACAATGAGCAGTTCTTC. Translating gives CASSLDWASGGEIYNEQFF.

Written as DNA, the CDR3 is TGCAGTGCTAGAGGTAGCGGGAGTCTGAACGAGCAGTACTTC. Translated, it gives CSARGSGSLNEQYF. The chain has TRBV20-1 and TRBJ2-7; 9 positions match TRBD2. Per germline, CDR1 DFQATT and CDR2 SNEGSKA (reference sequence). The CDR3 runs to 14 residues. J gave up 5 bases and V 1 base, and 6 bases lay outside the gene matches.

This clonotype occurred many times. V gene TRBV12-3 or TRBV12-4 combines with J gene TRBJ1-4; D perhaps matches TRBD1 (6 bases). V lost 5 bases to trimming and J lost 8 bases, with 9 bases between them. The CDR3 has 12 residues. The CDR3: CASSPDREKLFF. CDR3 coding DNA: TGTGCCAGCAGTCCCGACAGGGAAAAACTGTTTTTT.

This clonotype came up many times. The gene calls are TRBV28 and TRBJ2-3; 12 nucleotides align to TRBD2. The CDR3 runs to 15 residues. Trimming removed 6 bases from V and 4 bases from J; junction bases left unmatched: 5. In germline, CDR1 is MDHEN, CDR2 SYDVKM. CDR3 protein: CASSLLAGGADTQYF. As DNA, the CDR3 is TGTGCCAGCAGCCTACTAGCGGGAGGTGCAGATACGCAGTATTTT.

This clonotype appeared a few times. This chain links TRBV27 with TRBJ2-5; 7 bases map to TRBD2. The junction had 11 bases not matched to a gene; V was cut back by 6 bases and J by 4 bases. In germline, CDR1 is MNHEY, CDR2 SMNVEV (reference sequence). The CDR3 consists of 15 residues. CDR3 nucleotide sequence: TGTGCCAGCAGGCCCTGGGGAGGGGCGAGAGAGACCCAGTACTTC. Its protein product is CASRPWGGARETQYF.